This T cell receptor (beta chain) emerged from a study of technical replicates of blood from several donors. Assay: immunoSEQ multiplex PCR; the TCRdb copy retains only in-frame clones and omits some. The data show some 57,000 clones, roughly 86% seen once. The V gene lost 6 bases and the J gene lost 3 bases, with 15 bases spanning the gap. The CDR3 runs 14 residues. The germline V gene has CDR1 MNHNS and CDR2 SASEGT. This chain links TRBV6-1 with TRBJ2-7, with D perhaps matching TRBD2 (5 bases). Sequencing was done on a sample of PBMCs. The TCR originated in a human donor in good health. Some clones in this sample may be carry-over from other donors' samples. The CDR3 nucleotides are TGTGCCAGCAGGACCCCGGGGAGAGGCTACGAGCAGTACTTC. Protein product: CASRTPGRGYEQYF.